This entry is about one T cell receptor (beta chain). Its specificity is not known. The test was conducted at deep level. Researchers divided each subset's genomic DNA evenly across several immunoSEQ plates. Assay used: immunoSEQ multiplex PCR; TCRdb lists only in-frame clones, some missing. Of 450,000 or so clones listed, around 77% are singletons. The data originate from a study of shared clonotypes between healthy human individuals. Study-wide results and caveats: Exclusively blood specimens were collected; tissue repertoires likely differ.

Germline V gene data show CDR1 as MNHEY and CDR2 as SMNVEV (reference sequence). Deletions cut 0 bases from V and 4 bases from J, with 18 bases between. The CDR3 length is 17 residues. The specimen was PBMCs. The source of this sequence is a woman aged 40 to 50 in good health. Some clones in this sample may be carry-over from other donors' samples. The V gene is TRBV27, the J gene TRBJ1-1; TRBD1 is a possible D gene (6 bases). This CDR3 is CASSLSGQGKWSTEAFF. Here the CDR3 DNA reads TGTGCCAGCAGTTTATCAGGGCAGGGGAAATGGAGCACTGAAGCTTTCTTT.